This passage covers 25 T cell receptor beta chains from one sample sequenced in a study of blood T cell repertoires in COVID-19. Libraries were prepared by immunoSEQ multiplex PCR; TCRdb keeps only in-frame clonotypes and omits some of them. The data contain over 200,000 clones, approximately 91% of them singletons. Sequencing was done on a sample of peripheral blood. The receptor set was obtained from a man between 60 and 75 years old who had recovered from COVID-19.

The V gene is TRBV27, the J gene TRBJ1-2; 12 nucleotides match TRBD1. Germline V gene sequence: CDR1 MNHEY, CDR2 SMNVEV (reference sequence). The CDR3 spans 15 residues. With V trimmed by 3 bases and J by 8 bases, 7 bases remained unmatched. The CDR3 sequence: CASSFSGQGAVGYTF. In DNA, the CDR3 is TGTGCCAGCAGTTTTTCGGGACAGGGGGCGGTGGGCTACACCTTC.

This CDR3 reads CASSLFGRRGTTDTQYF. CDR3 bases: TGTGCCAGCAGCTTGTTCGGGAGGAGGGGGACCACAGATACGCAGTATTTT. This rearrangement joins TRBV5-8 to TRBJ2-3, with D maybe TRBD2 (7 bases). Germline loops: CDR1 SGHTS, CDR2 YDEGEE. The V end lost 1 base, the J end lost 2 bases, and 17 bases lay between the germline ends. The CDR3 length is 17 residues.

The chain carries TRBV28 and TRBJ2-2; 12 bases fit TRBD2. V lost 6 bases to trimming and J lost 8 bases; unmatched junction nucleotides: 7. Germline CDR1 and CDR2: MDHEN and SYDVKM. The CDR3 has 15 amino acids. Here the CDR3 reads CASRTTSGSPGELFF. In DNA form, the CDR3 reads TGTGCCAGCAGAACGACTAGCGGGAGTCCGGGGGAGCTGTTTTTT. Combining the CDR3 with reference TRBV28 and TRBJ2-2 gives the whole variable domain DVKVTQSSRYLVKRTGEKVFLECVQDMDHENMFWYRQDPGLGLRLIYFSYDVKMKEKGDIPEGYSVSREKKERFSLILESASTNQTSMYLCASRTTSGSPGELFFGEGSRLTVL.

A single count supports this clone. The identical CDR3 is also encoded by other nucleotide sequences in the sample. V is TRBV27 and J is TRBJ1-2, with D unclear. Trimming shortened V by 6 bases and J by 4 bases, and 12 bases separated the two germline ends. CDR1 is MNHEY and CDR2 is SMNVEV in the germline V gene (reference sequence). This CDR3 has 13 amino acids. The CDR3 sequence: CASSSREGYGYTF. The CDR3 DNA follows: TGTGCCAGCAGCTCCCGGGAAGGCTATGGCTACACCTTC.

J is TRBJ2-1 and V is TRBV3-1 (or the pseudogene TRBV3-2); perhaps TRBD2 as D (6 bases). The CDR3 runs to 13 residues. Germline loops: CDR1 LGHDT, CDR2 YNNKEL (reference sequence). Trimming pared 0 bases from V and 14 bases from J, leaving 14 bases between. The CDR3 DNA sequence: TGTGCCAGCAGCCAAGATGCCCCCCGGACTAAGTTCTTC. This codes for CASSQDAPRTKFF.

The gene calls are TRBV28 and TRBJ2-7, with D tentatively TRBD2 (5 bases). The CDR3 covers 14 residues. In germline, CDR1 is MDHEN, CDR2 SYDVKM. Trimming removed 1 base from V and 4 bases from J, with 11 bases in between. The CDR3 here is CASSLYRGWYEQYF. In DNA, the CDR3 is TGTGCCAGCAGTTTATACCGGGGTTGGTACGAGCAGTACTTC.

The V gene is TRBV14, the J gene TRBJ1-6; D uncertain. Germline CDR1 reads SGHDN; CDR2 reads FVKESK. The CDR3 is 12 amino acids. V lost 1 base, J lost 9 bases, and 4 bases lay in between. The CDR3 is CASSQGSSPLHF. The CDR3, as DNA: TGTGCCAGCAGCCAAGGGAGTTCACCCCTCCACTTT.

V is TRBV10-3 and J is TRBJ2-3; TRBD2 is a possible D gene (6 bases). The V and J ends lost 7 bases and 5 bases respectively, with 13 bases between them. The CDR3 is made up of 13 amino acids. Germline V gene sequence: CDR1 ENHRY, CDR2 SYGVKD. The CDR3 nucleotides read TGTGCCATCAACCGGGAGAGTAAAGATACGCAGTATTTT. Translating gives CAINRESKDTQYF.

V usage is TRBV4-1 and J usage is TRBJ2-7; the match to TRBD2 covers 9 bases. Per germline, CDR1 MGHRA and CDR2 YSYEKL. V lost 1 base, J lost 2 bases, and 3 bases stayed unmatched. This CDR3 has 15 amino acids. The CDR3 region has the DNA TGCGCCAGCAGCCAAGTTTCTAGCGGGACCTACGAGCAGTACTTC. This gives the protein CASSQVSSGTYEQYF.

The CDR3 nucleotides are TGTGCCTGGAGTCCCGGCTGGAGTAGCGGGGGACAAGAGACCCAGTACTTC. Translating it yields CAWSPGWSSGGQETQYF. The chain couples TRBV30 to TRBJ2-5, with 9 bases matching TRBD2. The germline CDR1 and CDR2 sequences are GTSNPN and SVGIG (reference sequence). The CDR3 extends over 17 amino acids. After removal of 2 bases from V and 2 bases from J, the junction contained 12 bases not matched to a gene.

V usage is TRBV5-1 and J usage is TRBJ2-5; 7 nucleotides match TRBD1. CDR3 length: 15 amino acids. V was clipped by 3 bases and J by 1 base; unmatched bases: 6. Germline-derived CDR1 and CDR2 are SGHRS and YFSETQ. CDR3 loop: CASSSGTASQETQYF. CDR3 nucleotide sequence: TGCGCCAGCAGCTCCGGGACAGCCTCCCAAGAGACCCAGTACTTC.

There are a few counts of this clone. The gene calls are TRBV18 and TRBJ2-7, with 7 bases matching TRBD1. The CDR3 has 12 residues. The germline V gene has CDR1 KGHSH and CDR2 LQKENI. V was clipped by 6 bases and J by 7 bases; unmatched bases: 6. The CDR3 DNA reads TGTGCCAGCTCCACCCTGGACAGGGAGCAGTACTTC. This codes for CASSTLDREQYF.

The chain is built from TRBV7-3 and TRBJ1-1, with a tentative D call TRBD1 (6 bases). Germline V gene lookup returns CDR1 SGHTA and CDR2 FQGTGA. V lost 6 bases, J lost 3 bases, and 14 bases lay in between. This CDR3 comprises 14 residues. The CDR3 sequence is CASRPTGWDTEAFF. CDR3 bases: TGTGCCAGCAGACCTACAGGGTGGGACACTGAAGCTTTCTTT.

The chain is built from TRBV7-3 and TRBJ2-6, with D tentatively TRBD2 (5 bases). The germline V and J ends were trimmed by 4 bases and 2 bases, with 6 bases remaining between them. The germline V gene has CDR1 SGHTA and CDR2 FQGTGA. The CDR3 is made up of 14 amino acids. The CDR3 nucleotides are TGTGCCAGCAGCTCGGGGACTGGGGCCAACGTCCTGACTTTC. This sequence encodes CASSSGTGANVLTF.

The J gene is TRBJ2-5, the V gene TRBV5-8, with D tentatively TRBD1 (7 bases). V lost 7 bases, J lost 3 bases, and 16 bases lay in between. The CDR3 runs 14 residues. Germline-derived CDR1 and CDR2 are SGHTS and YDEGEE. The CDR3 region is CASGRGTAKETQYF. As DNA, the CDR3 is TGTGCCAGCGGCCGGGGGACAGCAAAAGAGACCCAGTACTTC.

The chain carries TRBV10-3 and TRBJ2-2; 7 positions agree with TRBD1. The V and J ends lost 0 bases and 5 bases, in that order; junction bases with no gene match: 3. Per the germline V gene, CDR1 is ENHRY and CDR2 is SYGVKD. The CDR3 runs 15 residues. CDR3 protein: CAISESRGQTGELFF. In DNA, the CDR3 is TGTGCCATCAGTGAGTCAAGGGGGCAAACCGGGGAGCTGTTTTTT.

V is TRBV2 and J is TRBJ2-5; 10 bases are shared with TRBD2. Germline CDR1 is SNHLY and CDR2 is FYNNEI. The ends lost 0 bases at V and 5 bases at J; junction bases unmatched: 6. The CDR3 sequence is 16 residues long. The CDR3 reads CASSEAASGGGETQYF. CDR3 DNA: TGTGCCAGCAGTGAAGCGGCTAGCGGGGGAGGGGAGACCCAGTACTTC.

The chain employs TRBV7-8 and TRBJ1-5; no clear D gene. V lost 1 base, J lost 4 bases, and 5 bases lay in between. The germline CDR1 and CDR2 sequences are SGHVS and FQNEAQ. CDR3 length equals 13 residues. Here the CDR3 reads CASSLEQNQPQHF. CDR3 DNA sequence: TGTGCCAGCAGCTTAGAGCAAAATCAGCCCCAGCATTTT.

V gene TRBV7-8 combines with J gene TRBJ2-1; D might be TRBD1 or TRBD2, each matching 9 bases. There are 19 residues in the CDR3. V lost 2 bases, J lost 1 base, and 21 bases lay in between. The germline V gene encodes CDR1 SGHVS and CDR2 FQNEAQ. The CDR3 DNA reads TGTGCCAGCAGCTTAAGGACAGGGGCCACTAGCGGGTCCTACAATGAGCAGTTCTTC. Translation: CASSLRTGATSGSYNEQFF.

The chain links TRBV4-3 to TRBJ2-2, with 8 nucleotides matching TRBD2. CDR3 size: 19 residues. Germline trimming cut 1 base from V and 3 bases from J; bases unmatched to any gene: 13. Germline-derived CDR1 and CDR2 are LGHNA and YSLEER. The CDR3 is CASSQALAGLWSDTGELFF. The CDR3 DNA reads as TGCGCCAGCAGCCAAGCCCTAGCGGGTCTCTGGTCGGACACCGGGGAGCTGTTTTTT.

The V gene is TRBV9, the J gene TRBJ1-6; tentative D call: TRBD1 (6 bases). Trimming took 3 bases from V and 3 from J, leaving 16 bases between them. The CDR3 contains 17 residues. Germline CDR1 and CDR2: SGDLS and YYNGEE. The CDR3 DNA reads TGTGCCAGCAGCGCTACCGAGGGAGGGGGCTATAATTCACCCCTCCACTTT. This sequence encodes CASSATEGGGYNSPLHF.

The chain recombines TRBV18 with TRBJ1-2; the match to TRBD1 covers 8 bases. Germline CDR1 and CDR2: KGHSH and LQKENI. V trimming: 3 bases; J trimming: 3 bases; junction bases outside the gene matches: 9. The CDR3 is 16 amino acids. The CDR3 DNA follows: TGTGCCAGCTCACCGACCGCAGGGGGCGCGGACTATGGCTACACCTTC. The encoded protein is CASSPTAGGADYGYTF.

The CDR3: CASSQRLAGGREQFF. DNA of the CDR3: TGTGCCAGCAGCCAACGACTAGCGGGAGGTCGTGAGCAGTTCTTC. This chain uses TRBV14 with TRBJ2-1; 13 bases line up with TRBD2. The V gene's germline CDR1 is SGHDN and CDR2 FVKESK. Trimming removed 2 bases from V and 9 bases from J; junction bases left unmatched: 4. The CDR3 covers 15 residues.

The CDR3 loop reads CASSSGGVSTGELFF. The CDR3 DNA reads as TGTGCCAGTAGTTCGGGAGGGGTGAGCACCGGGGAGCTGTTTTTT. The chain employs TRBV19 and TRBJ2-2; 8 bases line up with TRBD2. The CDR3 consists of 15 residues. From germline, CDR1 is LNHDA and CDR2 SQIVND (reference sequence). V was pared by 5 bases and J by 4 bases, with 6 bases of the junction left unmatched.

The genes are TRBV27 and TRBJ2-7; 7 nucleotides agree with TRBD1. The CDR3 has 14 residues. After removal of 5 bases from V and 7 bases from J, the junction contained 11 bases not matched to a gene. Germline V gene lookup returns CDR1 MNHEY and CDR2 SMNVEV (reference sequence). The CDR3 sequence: CASSREKGAYEQYF. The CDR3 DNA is TGTGCCAGCAGTCGCGAAAAGGGGGCTTATGAGCAGTACTTC.